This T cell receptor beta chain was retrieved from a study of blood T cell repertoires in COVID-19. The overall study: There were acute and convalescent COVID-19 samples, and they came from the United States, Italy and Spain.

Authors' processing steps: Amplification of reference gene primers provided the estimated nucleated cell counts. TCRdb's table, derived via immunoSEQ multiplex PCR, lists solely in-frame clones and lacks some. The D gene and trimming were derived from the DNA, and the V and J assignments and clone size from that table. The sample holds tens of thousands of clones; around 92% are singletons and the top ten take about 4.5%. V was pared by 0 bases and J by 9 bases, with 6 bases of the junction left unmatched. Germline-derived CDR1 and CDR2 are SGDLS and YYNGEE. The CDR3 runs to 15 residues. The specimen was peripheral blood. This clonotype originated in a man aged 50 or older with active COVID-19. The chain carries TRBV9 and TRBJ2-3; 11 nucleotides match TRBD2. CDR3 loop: CASSVGLAGGSTQYF. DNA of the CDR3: TGTGCCAGCAGCGTAGGGCTAGCGGGGGGTTCAACGCAGTATTTT.